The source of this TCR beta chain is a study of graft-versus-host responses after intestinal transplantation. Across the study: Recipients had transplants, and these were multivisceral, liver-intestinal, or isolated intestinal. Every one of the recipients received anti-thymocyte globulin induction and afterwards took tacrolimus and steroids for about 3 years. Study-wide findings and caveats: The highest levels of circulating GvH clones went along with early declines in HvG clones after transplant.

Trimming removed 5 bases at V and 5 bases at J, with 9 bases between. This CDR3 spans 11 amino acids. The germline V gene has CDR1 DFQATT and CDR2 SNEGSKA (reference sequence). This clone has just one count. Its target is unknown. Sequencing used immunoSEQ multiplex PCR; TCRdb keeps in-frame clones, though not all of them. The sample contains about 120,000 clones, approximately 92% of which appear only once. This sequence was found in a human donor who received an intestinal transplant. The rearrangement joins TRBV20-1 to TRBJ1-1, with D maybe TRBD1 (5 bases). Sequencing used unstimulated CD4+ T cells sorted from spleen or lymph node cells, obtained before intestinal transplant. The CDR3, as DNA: TGCAGTGCTCTGGGGGGAACTGAAGCTTTCTTT. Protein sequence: CSALGGTEAFF.